A selection of T cell receptor beta chains follows, all from one sample in a study of early T cells in non-severe SARS-CoV-2 infection. Each CDR3 protein gets one entry after TCRdb re-called the 5' RACE reads with MiXCR. The sample has 50,000 to 65,000 distinct CDR3 sequences; around 20% are singletons. The sample consisted of whole blood, taken at baseline. These receptors came from an adult who was a healthcare worker with PCR-confirmed SARS-CoV-2 infection or an uninfected control (not recorded which). Both conserved end residues are part of each CDR3. A D gene is named only where the DNA matches it firmly. Size is omitted from some rows. Given values are once, few, many or a class for expanded clones.

TRBV6-5	few	NA	TRBJ1-6	CASSYSIQGTSPLHF	TGTGCCAGCAGTTACTCTATACAGGGAACCTCACCCCTCCACTTT
TRBV9	NA	NA	TRBJ2-6	CASSTTSGASGANVLTF	TGTGCCAGCAGCACCACTAGTGGTGCCTCTGGGGCCAACGTCCTGACTTTC
TRBV5-1	NA	NA	TRBJ1-5	CASSLSGGGSQPQHF	TGCGCCAGCAGCTTGAGCGGGGGCGGAAGTCAGCCCCAGCATTTT
TRBV9	few	TRBD1	TRBJ2-5	CASSGDRGHQETQYF	TGTGCCAGCAGCGGGGACAGGGGGCATCAAGAGACCCAGTACTTC
TRBV6-6	NA	TRBD1	TRBJ1-6	CASSYSIGSGTDNSPLHF	TGTGCCAGCAGTTATTCGATTGGATCCGGGACAGATAATTCACCCCTCCACTTT
TRBV7-9	many	NA	TRBJ1-2	CASSPNWVGLGYTF	TGTGCCAGCAGCCCCAACTGGGTCGGGCTTGGCTACACCTTC
TRBV7-2	NA	TRBD2	TRBJ2-3	CASSEAGGLLDTQYF	TGTGCCAGCAGCGAAGCGGGGGGGCTTCTAGATACGCAGTATTTT
TRBV7-2	many	TRBD2	TRBJ2-7	CASSLRFGGGYEQYF	TGTGCCAGCAGCTTACGGTTTGGCGGGGGCTACGAGCAGTACTTC
TRBV29-1	few	TRBD2	TRBJ2-7	CSVGVAGANEQYF	TGCAGCGTTGGAGTGGCGGGAGCGAACGAGCAGTACTTC
TRBV2	few	NA	TRBJ2-2	CASSANGPGELFF	TGTGCCAGCAGTGCAAACGGTCCCGGGGAGCTGTTTTTT
TRBV7-6	NA	NA	TRBJ2-5	CASSPRGQATYQETQYF	TGTGCCAGCAGTCCACGGGGGCAGGCCACGTACCAAGAGACCCAGTACTTC
TRBV20-1	few	TRBD1	TRBJ1-4	CSASPQGAGSEKLFF	TGCAGTGCTTCCCCCCAGGGGGCCGGGAGTGAAAAACTGTTTTTT
TRBV18	NA	NA	TRBJ2-3	CASSLQGRTTDTQYF	TGTGCCAGCTCACTACAGGGGAGGACAACAGATACGCAGTATTTT
TRBV20-1	NA	NA	TRBJ2-4	CSARFPGPPKNIQYF	TGCAGTGCTAGATTCCCGGGACCACCTAAAAACATTCAGTACTTC
TRBV6-5	many	TRBD1	TRBJ1-6	CASRADRDNSPLHF	TGTGCCAGCAGGGCGGACAGGGATAATTCACCCCTCCACTTT
TRBV7-6	many	NA	TRBJ1-6	CASSRSGNSPLHF	TGTGCCAGCAGCCGGTCGGGTAATTCACCCCTCCACTTT
TRBV29-1	few	NA	TRBJ2-5	CSVVQGSETQYF	TGCAGCGTTGTGCAGGGGTCAGAGACCCAGTACTTC
TRBV2	few	NA	TRBJ1-3	CASSDSRSGGNTIYF	TGTGCCAGCAGTGATTCGAGGTCAGGAGGAAACACCATATATTTT
TRBV20-1	many	TRBD2	TRBJ2-1	CSARRPSGGANEQFF	TGCAGTGCTAGACGGCCTAGCGGGGGGGCTAATGAGCAGTTCTTC
TRBV7-8	few	NA	TRBJ2-7	CASSQLGGPYEQYF	TGTGCCAGCAGCCAGCTTGGTGGTCCCTACGAGCAGTACTTC
TRBV27	few	NA	TRBJ2-3	CASKYGRGTDTQYF	TGTGCCAGCAAGTACGGAAGGGGCACAGATACGCAGTATTTT
TRBV10-1	few	TRBD1	TRBJ2-4	CASSGQGARTKNIQYF	TGCGCCAGCTCTGGTCAGGGGGCGCGAACCAAAAACATTCAGTACTTC
TRBV7-8	many	NA	TRBJ1-1	CASSTTRENRVAAFF	TGTGCCAGCAGCACAACGCGCGAGAACAGGGTTGCAGCTTTCTTT
TRBV9	NA	NA	TRBJ2-6	CASSVPGAGANVLTF	TGTGCCAGCAGCGTCCCAGGGGCTGGGGCCAACGTCCTGACTTTC
TRBV29-1	NA	NA	TRBJ1-1	CSVEVGGPTEAFF	TGCAGCGTTGAAGTCGGGGGCCCCACTGAAGCTTTCTTT
TRBV6-6	NA	NA	TRBJ1-2	CASSFGQTYGYTF	TGTGCCAGCAGCTTCGGGCAGACCTATGGCTACACCTTC
TRBV7-8	few	TRBD1	TRBJ2-7	CASSRDRGNYEQYF	TGTGCCAGCAGCCGCGACAGGGGTAACTACGAGCAGTACTTC
TRBV7-2	NA	NA	TRBJ2-7	CASSSDFYEQYF	TGTGCCAGCAGCAGCGATTTCTACGAGCAGTACTTC
TRBV20-1	many	NA	TRBJ2-2	CSAQAGTGELFF	TGCAGTGCTCAAGCTGGCACCGGGGAGCTGTTTTTT
TRBV7-2	NA	NA	TRBJ1-2	CASSPATGGYGYTF	TGTGCCAGCAGCCCCGCAACGGGCGGCTATGGCTACACCTTC
TRBV25-1	many	NA	TRBJ1-6	CASTVGSYNSPLHF	TGTGCCAGCACAGTTGGCTCCTATAATTCACCCCTCCACTTT
TRBV5-6	few	NA	TRBJ1-1	CASSSDIITTRQKNTEAFF	TGTGCCAGCAGCTCCGACATTATAACCACCCGACAAAAGAACACTGAAGCTTTCTTT
TRBV6-1	many	NA	TRBJ2-4	CASSEVDRNIQYF	TGTGCCAGCAGTGAGGTGGACAGAAACATTCAGTACTTC